This T cell receptor (beta chain) came from a study of T cells in Graves' hyperthyroidism and ophthalmopathy. Using RNA transcripts as the source, TCR beta CDR3 regions were amplified. In the first-round RT-PCR of the TCR CDR3, the HTBI primer set was used. TCRdb fed the multiplex PCR reads into MiXCR, producing one record per CDR3 protein. Altogether 270,000 or so distinct CDR3 sequences are present, approximately 14% being singletons, with the ten largest covering 30% to 35%. Uncontrolled infection, other autoimmune disease, pregnancy and lactation each barred patients from inclusion. The table lists this clonotype with many counts. This CDR3 contains 13 residues. The germline V gene encodes CDR1 DFQATT and CDR2 SNEGSKA (reference sequence). V lost 4 bases, J lost 6 bases, and 6 bases stayed unmatched.

The gene calls are TRBV20-1 and TRBJ2-3; 8 positions agree with TRBD2. Sequencing was carried out using blood. This clonotype was obtained from a woman in her 50s with Graves' hyperthyroidism that later progressed to Graves' ophthalmopathy. The CDR3 sequence is CSATSGPGDTQYF. The CDR3, as DNA: TGCAGTGCTACTAGCGGGCCGGGGGATACGCAGTATTTT.